Here is one T cell receptor (beta chain) with its context. This sample was included in a study of T cell changes during pregnancy in multiple sclerosis. Method: immunoSEQ multiplex PCR; TCRdb's copy keeps in-frame clones and lacks some. There are roughly 90,000 clones in the sample; 90% to 95% occur only once, and 2.2% lies in the top ten. This CDR3 is 15 amino acids long. CDR1 is MNHEY, CDR2 SMNVEV, per germline (reference sequence). Trimming removed 5 bases from V and 5 bases from J; junction bases left unmatched: 5. The source of this sequence is a female donor with multiple sclerosis, enrolled in a pregnancy study. The starting material was peripheral blood, obtained in the third trimester of pregnancy. This chain links TRBV27 with TRBJ2-2, with TRBD2 matching 10 bases. The CDR3 spells CASSPLAGLTGELFF. The CDR3 nucleotides are TGTGCCAGCAGTCCACTAGCGGGACTTACCGGGGAGCTGTTTTTT.